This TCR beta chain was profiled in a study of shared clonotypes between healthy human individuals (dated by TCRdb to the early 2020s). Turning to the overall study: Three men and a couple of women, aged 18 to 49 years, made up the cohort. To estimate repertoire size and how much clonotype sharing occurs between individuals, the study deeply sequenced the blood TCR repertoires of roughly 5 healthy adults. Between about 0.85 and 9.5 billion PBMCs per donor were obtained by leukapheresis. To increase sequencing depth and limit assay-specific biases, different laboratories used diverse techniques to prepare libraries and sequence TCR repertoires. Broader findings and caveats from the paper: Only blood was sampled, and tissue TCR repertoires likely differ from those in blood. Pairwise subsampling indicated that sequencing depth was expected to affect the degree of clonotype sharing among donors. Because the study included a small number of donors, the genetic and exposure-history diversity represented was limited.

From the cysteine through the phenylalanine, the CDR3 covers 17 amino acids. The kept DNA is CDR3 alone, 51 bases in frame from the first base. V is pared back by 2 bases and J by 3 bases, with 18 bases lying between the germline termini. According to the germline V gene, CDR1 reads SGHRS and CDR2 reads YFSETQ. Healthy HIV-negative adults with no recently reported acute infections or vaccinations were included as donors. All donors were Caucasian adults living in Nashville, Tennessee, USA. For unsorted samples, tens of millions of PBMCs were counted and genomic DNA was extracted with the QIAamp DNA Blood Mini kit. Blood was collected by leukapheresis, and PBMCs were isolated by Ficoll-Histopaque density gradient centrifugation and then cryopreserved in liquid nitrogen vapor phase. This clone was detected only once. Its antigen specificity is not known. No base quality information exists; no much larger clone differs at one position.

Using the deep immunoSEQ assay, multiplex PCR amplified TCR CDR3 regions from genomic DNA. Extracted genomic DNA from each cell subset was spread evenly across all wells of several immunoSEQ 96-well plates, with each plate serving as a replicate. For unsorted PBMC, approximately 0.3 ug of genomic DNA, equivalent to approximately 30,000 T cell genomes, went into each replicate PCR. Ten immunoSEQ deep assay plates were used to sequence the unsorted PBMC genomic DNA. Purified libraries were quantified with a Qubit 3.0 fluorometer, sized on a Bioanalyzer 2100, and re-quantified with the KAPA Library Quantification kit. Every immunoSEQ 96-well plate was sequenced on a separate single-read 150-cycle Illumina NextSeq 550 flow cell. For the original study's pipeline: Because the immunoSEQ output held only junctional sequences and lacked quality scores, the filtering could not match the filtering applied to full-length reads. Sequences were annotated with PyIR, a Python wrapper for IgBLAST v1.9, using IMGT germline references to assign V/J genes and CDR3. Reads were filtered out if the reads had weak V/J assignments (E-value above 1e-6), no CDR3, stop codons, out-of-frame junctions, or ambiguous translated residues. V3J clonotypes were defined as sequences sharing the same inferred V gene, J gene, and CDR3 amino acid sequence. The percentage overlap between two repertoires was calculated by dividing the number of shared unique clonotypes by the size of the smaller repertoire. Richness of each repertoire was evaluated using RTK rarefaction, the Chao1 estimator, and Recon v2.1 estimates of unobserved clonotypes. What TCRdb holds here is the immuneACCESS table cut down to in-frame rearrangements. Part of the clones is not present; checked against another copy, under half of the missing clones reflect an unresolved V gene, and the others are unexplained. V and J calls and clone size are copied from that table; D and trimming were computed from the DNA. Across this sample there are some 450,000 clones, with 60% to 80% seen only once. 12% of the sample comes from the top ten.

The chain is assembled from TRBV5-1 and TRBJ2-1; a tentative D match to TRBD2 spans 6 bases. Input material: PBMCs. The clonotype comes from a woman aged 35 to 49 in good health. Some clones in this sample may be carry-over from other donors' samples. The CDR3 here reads CASSFRTGRRDYNEQFF. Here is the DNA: TGCGCCAGCAGCTTCAGGACGGGGAGGCGCGACTACAATGAGCAGTTCTTC.